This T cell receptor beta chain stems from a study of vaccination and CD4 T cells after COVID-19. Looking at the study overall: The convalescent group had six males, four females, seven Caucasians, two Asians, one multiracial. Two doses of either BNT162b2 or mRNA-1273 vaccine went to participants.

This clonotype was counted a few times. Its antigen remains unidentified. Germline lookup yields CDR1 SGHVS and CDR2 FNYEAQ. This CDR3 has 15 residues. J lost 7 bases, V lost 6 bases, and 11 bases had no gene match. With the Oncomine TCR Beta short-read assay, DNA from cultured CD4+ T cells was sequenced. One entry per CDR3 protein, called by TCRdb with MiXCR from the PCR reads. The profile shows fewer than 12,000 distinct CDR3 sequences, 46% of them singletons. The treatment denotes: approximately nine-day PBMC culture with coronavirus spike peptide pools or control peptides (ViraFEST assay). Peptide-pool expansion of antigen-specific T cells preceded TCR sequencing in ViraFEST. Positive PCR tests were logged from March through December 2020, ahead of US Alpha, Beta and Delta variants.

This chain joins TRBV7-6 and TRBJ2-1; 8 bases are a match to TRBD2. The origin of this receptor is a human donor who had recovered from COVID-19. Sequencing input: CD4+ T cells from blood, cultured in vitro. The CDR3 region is CASSSGTRFPNEQFF. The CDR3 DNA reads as TGTGCCAGCAGTTCCGGGACTAGGTTTCCGAATGAGCAGTTCTTC.